What follows is one T cell receptor (beta chain) and its context. In germline, CDR1 is SGHNT, CDR2 YYREEE (reference sequence). The CDR3 contains 14 residues. The V and J ends lost 4 bases and 4 bases respectively, with 13 bases between them. Profiled with immunoSEQ multiplex PCR; TCRdb holds only in-frame clones, not every one. The table includes about 180,000 clones, around 88% detected once. The data stem from a study of blood T cell repertoires in COVID-19. The TCR sequence derives from a young woman who had recovered from COVID-19. Input material: PBMCs or T cells enriched from blood (not recorded which). This chain joins TRBV5-4 and TRBJ2-3; weak D call: TRBD2 (6 bases). CDR3 amino acids: CASSEGLAADTQYF. CDR3 nucleotide sequence: TGTGCCAGCAGCGAGGGGTTAGCGGCAGATACGCAGTATTTT.